This paragraph covers one TCR beta chain sequence. A read error may account for a junction end that differs from germline. These data come from a study of PD-L1 blockade in urothelial cancer. Time point in this sample: pretreatment peripheral blood. Pretreatment and on-treatment samples were taken, numbering 1 to 8 per patient. The CDR3 spans 11 residues. Germline-derived CDR1 and CDR2 are DFQATT and SNEGSKA (reference sequence). This table comes from immunoSEQ multiplex PCR, and its TCRdb copy is limited to in-frame clones, with some not included. The sample consists of about 76,000 clones, approximately 87% of them appearing once.

Sequenced here: PBMCs, sampled around atezolizumab (anti-PD-L1) treatment. The TCR comes from a man aged 65 to 79 with urothelial cancer. V and J are TRBV20-1 and TRBJ1-1; D ambiguous. DNA for the CDR3: TGCAGTACTAGAGGCGGGAAAGAAGCTTTCTTT. It translates to CSTRGGKEAFF.